The 9 T cell receptor beta chains presented below share a single source sample, sequenced in a study of untreated major depressive disorder. For these receptors, no antigen is known. Overall study results and limits: TRBV05-01 (Vbeta 5.1) usage was higher in CD4+ T cells of depressed patients than controls.

The assay was immunoSEQ multiplex PCR, and TCRdb's table has in-frame clones only and misses some. The sample contains about 20,000 clones, 92% of which appear only once. Sequencing input: CD4+ T cells from PBMCs. The receptors come from a woman aged 40 to 55 with major depressive disorder.

This sequence joins TRBV14 and TRBJ1-2; maybe TRBD1 (6 bases). Per germline, CDR1 SGHDN and CDR2 FVKESK. The germline V and J ends were trimmed by 4 bases and 5 bases, with 11 bases remaining between them. The CDR3 has 13 residues. As DNA, the CDR3 is TGTGCCAGCAGCCCGGACAGAGGATATGGCTACACCTTC. Translation: CASSPDRGYGYTF.

This rearrangement joins TRBV5-6 to TRBJ1-4; D remains ambiguous. V was trimmed by 1 base and J by 3 bases, leaving 13 bases between them. The CDR3 extends over 16 amino acids. The germline V gene has CDR1 SGHDT and CDR2 YYEEEE. This CDR3 reads CASSLRPHSANEKLFF. DNA for the CDR3: TGTGCCAGCAGCTTGAGGCCTCATTCGGCTAATGAAAAACTGTTTTTT.

This chain uses TRBV2 with TRBJ1-2, with D uncertain. V was trimmed by 7 bases and J by 8 bases, leaving 17 bases between them. The CDR3 extends over 13 amino acids. Per the germline V gene, CDR1 is SNHLY and CDR2 is FYNNEI. The CDR3 coding sequence is TGTGCCAGCACCGACGAGAGGGTCGGGGGCTACACCTTC. It codes for CASTDERVGGYTF.

This chain uses TRBV5-1 with TRBJ2-2, with D perhaps matching TRBD1 (6 bases). The CDR3 loop spans 16 amino acids. With 0 bases removed from V and 0 bases from J, the gap between germline ends came to 9 bases. Germline V gene lookup returns CDR1 SGHRS and CDR2 YFSETQ. The CDR3 region is CASSLGRGTNTGELFF. The CDR3 region has the DNA TGCGCCAGCAGCTTGGGCAGGGGTACGAACACCGGGGAGCTGTTTTTT. Variable domain in full (rest from reference TRBV5-1 and TRBJ2-2): KAGVTQTPRYLIKTRGQQVTLSCSPISGHRSVSWYQQTPGQGLQFLFEYFSETQRNKGNFPGRFSGRQFSNSRSEMNVSTLELGDSALYLCASSLGRGTNTGELFFGEGSRLTVL.

This chain connects TRBV19 to TRBJ1-2, with D perhaps TRBD1 (5 bases). The CDR3 consists of 14 residues. V was clipped by 11 bases and J by 9 bases, with 25 bases between them. Per germline, CDR1 LNHDA and CDR2 SQIVND (reference sequence). CDR3 sequence: CAASPIRDSPRYTF. In nucleotides, the CDR3 is TGTGCCGCCAGCCCCATCCGGGACTCGCCCCGCTACACCTTC.

The rearrangement links TRBV5-5 to TRBJ1-2; perhaps TRBD1 as D (6 bases). Germline V lookup: CDR1 SGHKS, CDR2 YYEKEE (reference sequence). The V gene lost 0 bases and the J gene lost 4 bases, with 13 bases spanning the gap. The CDR3 spans 15 residues. Here the CDR3 reads CASSLAEQGTYGYTF. CDR3 nucleotide sequence: TGTGCCAGCAGCTTGGCGGAACAGGGTACCTATGGCTACACCTTC.

V usage is TRBV10-1 and J usage is TRBJ1-1; 7 bases map to TRBD1. The CDR3 has 16 residues. Trimming cost V 0 bases and J 1 base; bases outside gene matches: 5. Germline V gene lookup returns CDR1 WNHNN and CDR2 SYGVQD (reference sequence). DNA of the CDR3: TGCGCCAGCAGTGAGTCGAAAGGGGGCAAGAACACTGAAGCTTTCTTT. Encoded protein: CASSESKGGKNTEAFF.

Turning to this clone: Sequence at one end of the junction differs from germline and may be a read error. This chain joins TRBV7-7 and TRBJ2-5, with TRBD2 matching 7 bases. The CDR3 spans 14 residues. CDR1 and CDR2 (germline): SSHAT, FNYEAQ (reference sequence). The CDR3, as DNA: TGTGCTAGCAGCTTAGGGGCAGCGGGGGAGACCCAGTACTTC. This encodes CASSLGAAGETQYF.

This rearrangement joins TRBV5-4 to TRBJ2-1; possible D gene TRBD2, 5 bases. Germline V CDR1 and CDR2: SGHNT, YYREEE (reference sequence). Trimming removed 7 bases from V and 12 bases from J, with 17 bases in between. The CDR3 has 12 amino acids. The CDR3 nucleotides read TGTGCCAGCGCCACTCGAACTAGTAGGCAGTTCTTC. It translates to CASATRTSRQFF.